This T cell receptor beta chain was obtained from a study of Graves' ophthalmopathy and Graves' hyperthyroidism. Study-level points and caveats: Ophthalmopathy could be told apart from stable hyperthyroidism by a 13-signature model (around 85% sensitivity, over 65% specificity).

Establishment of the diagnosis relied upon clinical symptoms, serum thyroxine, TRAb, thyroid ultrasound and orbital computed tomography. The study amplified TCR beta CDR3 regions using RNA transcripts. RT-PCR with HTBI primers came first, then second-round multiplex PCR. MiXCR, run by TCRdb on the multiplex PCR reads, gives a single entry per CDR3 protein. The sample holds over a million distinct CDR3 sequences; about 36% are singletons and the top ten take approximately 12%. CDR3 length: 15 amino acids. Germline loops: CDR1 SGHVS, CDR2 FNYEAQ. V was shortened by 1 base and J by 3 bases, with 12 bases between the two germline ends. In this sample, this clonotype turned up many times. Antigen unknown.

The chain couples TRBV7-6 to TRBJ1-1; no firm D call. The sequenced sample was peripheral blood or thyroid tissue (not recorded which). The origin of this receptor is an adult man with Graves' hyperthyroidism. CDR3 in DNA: TGTGCCAGCAGCTTAGGGCCCCTCCGGTACACTGAAGCTTTCTTT. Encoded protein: CASSLGPLRYTEAFF.